The 17 T cell receptor beta chains below come from one sample, sequenced in a study of OX40 agonist ivuxolimab in advanced cancers. Sequencing was performed with immunoSEQ multiplex PCR; in TCRdb, only in-frame clones are kept and a portion is missing. Of approximately 70,000 clones listed, around 90% are singletons. The specimen was CD4+ or CD8+ T cells sorted from blood, collected in a trial of the OX40 agonist ivuxolimab. These receptors all come from an adult with an advanced solid tumor such as melanoma, head and neck, liver or kidney cancer.

The J gene is TRBJ1-4, the V gene TRBV28, with D unclear. The CDR3 sequence is 11 residues long. The ends were cut back, 2 bases at V and 7 bases at J, with 2 bases in the middle. The V gene's germline CDR1 is MDHEN and CDR2 SYDVKM. Here the CDR3 reads CASSLTEKLFF. The CDR3 coding sequence is TGTGCCAGCAGTTTAACTGAAAAACTGTTTTTT.

The rearrangement joins TRBV5-6 to TRBJ1-6, with D hard to call. Trimming left V 0 bases short and J 10 bases short, with 11 bases between. Per germline, CDR1 SGHDT and CDR2 YYEEEE. The CDR3 consists of 14 residues. The CDR3 DNA is TGTGCCAGCAGCTTGGTGGACCAGAGATCACCCCTCCACTTT. Its translation: CASSLVDQRSPLHF.

This chain uses TRBV28 with TRBJ2-3, with TRBD2 matching 8 bases. Germline trimming cut 8 bases from V and 6 bases from J; bases unmatched to any gene: 10. Germline V CDR1 and CDR2: MDHEN, SYDVKM. The CDR3 has 14 amino acids. The CDR3 nucleotides are TGTGCCAGCGCGATCGGGGGGGTGAAGGATACGCAGTATTTT. It yields the protein CASAIGGVKDTQYF.

The chain combines TRBV2 with TRBJ1-1; D perhaps matches TRBD1 (6 bases). CDR3 length equals 15 residues. Germline-derived CDR1 and CDR2 are SNHLY and FYNNEI. Trimming cost V 10 bases and J 0 bases, with 18 bases left between them. The CDR3 nucleotides read TGTGCCACCTTAGAGAGGACAGCCATGAACACTGAAGCTTTCTTT. It yields the protein CATLERTAMNTEAFF.

This chain uses TRBV11-2 with TRBJ2-3; no clear D. CDR1 and CDR2 (germline): SGHAT, FQNNGV. Trimming shortened V by 3 bases and J by 1 base, and 8 bases separated the two germline ends. This CDR3 contains 14 residues. The DNA for the CDR3 is TGTGCCAGCAGCTTCACCCGGGGCACAGATACGCAGTATTTT. Translating it yields CASSFTRGTDTQYF.

The rearrangement joins TRBV11-2 to TRBJ2-2; 7 bases line up with TRBD1. Germline assignment: CDR1 SGHAT and CDR2 FQNNGV. The CDR3 totals 15 residues. J lost 5 bases, V lost 3 bases, and 6 bases had no gene match. CDR3 in amino acids: CASSLDRLLTGELFF. CDR3 nucleotides: TGTGCCAGCAGCTTGGACAGGCTGTTAACCGGGGAGCTGTTTTTT.

The CDR3 DNA reads TGTGCCAGCTCACCATCTGGGGCACGGGCCGGGGAGCTGTTTTTT. Amino acid sequence: CASSPSGARAGELFF. The chain carries TRBV18 and TRBJ2-2; D is possibly TRBD1 (5 bases). The V and J ends lost 2 bases and 6 bases respectively, with 13 bases between them. Germline V gene data show CDR1 as KGHSH and CDR2 as LQKENI. This CDR3 contains 15 residues.

V usage is TRBV5-1 and J usage is TRBJ2-2, with a weak D call TRBD1 (6 bases). Germline V gene sequence: CDR1 SGHRS, CDR2 YFSETQ. The V gene lost 4 bases and the J gene lost 8 bases, with 21 bases spanning the gap. The CDR3 sequence is 16 residues long. The CDR3: CASSQGHGNEAGELFF. In DNA form, the CDR3 reads TGCGCCAGCAGCCAGGGACATGGGAATGAGGCGGGGGAGCTGTTTTTT.

The J gene is TRBJ2-7, the V gene TRBV5-6; 7 nucleotides line up with TRBD2. V was pared by 1 base and J by 6 bases, with 16 bases of the junction left unmatched. Germline-derived CDR1 and CDR2 are SGHDT and YYEEEE. The CDR3 is made up of 17 amino acids. The CDR3 spells CASSLWGRRGRQVEQYF. The CDR3, as DNA: TGTGCCAGCAGCTTGTGGGGCCGGCGGGGGAGACAAGTCGAGCAGTACTTC.

The CDR3 spells CASSLSGGNRGNTIYF. The CDR3 DNA reads as TGTGCCAGCAGCTTGTCAGGGGGCAACCGTGGAAACACCATATATTTT. This sequence joins TRBV5-4 and TRBJ1-3, with TRBD1 matching 8 bases. Losses at the gene ends were 1 base for V and 3 bases for J; bases not matched to a gene: 6. This CDR3 spans 16 amino acids. The V gene's germline CDR1 is SGHNT and CDR2 YYREEE (reference sequence).

This chain uses TRBV9 with TRBJ2-6; D remains ambiguous. The CDR3 loop spans 14 amino acids. Germline CDR1 is SGDLS and CDR2 is YYNGEE. V dropped 0 bases and J dropped 2 bases, with 3 bases sitting between them. CDR3 residues: CASSVDPGANVLTF. CDR3 DNA: TGTGCCAGCAGCGTAGACCCTGGGGCCAACGTCCTGACTTTC. The variable domain in full, completed from reference TRBV9 and TRBJ2-6, reads DSGVTQTPKHLITATGQRVTLRCSPRSGDLSVYWYQQSLDQGLQFLIQYYNGEERAKGNILERFSAQQFPDLHSELNLSSLELGDSALYFCASSVDPGANVLTFGAGSRLTVL.

The chain carries TRBV7-3 and TRBJ2-3; D is unclear. There are 15 residues in the CDR3. Germline V gives CDR1 SGHTA, CDR2 FQGTGA. V dropped 1 base and J dropped 6 bases, with 14 bases sitting between them. CDR3 loop: CASSLKVGLRDTQYF. In nucleotides, the CDR3 is TGTGCCAGCAGCTTAAAGGTGGGATTAAGGGATACGCAGTATTTT.

The count of this clone is one. V and J are TRBV2 and TRBJ2-3; possible D gene TRBD1, 5 bases. This CDR3 has 17 residues. V was cut by 0 bases and J by 8 bases, with 21 bases left in between. Germline CDR1 SNHLY, CDR2 FYNNEI. CDR3 sequence reads: CASSEAPQGPQTGTQYF. In nucleotides, the CDR3 is TGTGCCAGCAGTGAAGCTCCCCAGGGCCCCCAAACCGGTACGCAGTATTTT.

The genes are TRBV6-5 and TRBJ2-7; 7 bases line up with TRBD1. With V trimmed by 5 bases and J by 0 bases, 4 bases remained unmatched. CDR3 size: 14 residues. Per the germline V gene, CDR1 is MNHEY and CDR2 is SVGAGI. In nucleotides, the CDR3 is TGTGCCAGCAGTAAAGGGGGCGCCTCCTACGAGCAGTACTTC. It specifies CASSKGGASYEQYF.

This clone was counted once. The chain links TRBV15 to TRBJ2-5; no firm D call. Per germline, CDR1 LNHNV and CDR2 YYDKDF (reference sequence). The CDR3 has 13 amino acids. The ends were cut back, 0 bases at V and 7 bases at J, with 9 bases in the middle. The CDR3 sequence: CATSREWGRTQYF. In nucleotides, the CDR3 is TGTGCCACCAGCAGAGAATGGGGTAGGACCCAGTACTTC.

The chain employs TRBV6-1 and TRBJ2-7; 8 nucleotides line up with TRBD2. After removal of 6 bases from V and 3 bases from J, the junction contained 4 bases not matched to a gene. The V gene's germline CDR1 is MNHNS and CDR2 SASEGT. CDR3 length: 13 amino acids. The CDR3, as DNA: TGTGCCAGCAGGCCTAGCGGGTTCTACGAGCAGTACTTC. Translation gives CASRPSGFYEQYF.

The rearrangement joins TRBV5-5 to TRBJ2-1; 7 positions match TRBD2. CDR1 is SGHKS, CDR2 YYEKEE, per germline (reference sequence). The CDR3 totals 16 residues. V shed 4 bases and J 3 bases; nucleotides not matched to a gene: 10. CDR3 bases: TGTGCCAGCAGCCCGATTTTAGCGGGCAACTACAATGAGCAGTTCTTC. This gives the protein CASSPILAGNYNEQFF.